The entry below gives a single T cell receptor (beta chain) sequence along with its context. Its matching antigen is unknown. The sample is drawn from a study of human T cells and chemical hapten exposure. Study-level background: Skin of the upper inner arm, roughly 2 cm by roughly 2 cm, received 2% DPC for sensitization.

The time point was: patch test 2, 6 weeks after DPC sensitization. Specified treatment: therapeutic diphenylcyclopropenone sensitization with weekly scalp DPC. MiXCR, applied by TCRdb to the RACE reads, yields one record per CDR3 protein. The sample carries 95,000 or so distinct CDR3 sequences, approximately 10% recorded once. Findings of the study overall: Since the donors had alopecia, their immune response may not be the same as that of healthy people. With DPC sensitization, TCRs exceeding 1 in 1000 frequency showed no change.

Deletions cut 7 bases from V and 3 bases from J, with 12 bases between. CDR1 is SGHTA, CDR2 FQGNSA, per germline. The CDR3 has 13 residues. The source of this sequence is a woman between 40 and 55 years old with alopecia areata. Some clones in this sample may be carry-over from other donors' samples. The material was whole blood, obtained in connection with sensitization to the hapten diphenylcyclopropenone (DPC). The chain combines TRBV7-2 with TRBJ2-5; D not resolved. The CDR3, as DNA: TGTGCCAGCATGAAAGGCCCAAAAGAGACCCAGTACTTC. It yields the protein CASMKGPKETQYF.